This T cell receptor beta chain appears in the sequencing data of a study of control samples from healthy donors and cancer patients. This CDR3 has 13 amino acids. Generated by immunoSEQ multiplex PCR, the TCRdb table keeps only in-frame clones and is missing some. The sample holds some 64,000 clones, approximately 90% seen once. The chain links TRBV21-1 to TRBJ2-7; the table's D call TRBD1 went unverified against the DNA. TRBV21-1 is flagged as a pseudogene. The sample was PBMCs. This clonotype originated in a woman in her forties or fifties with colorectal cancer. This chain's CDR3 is CASMGQGALGQYF. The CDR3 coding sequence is TGTGCCAGCATGGGACAGGGGGCATTAGGGCAGTACTTC.